The rows below give T cell receptor beta chains drawn from one sample of a study of cytomegalovirus exposure and HLA in healthy donors. Assay used: immunoSEQ multiplex PCR; TCRdb lists only in-frame clones, some missing. The sample carries about 160,000 clones, roughly four fifths recorded once. The sample comprised PBMCs. These receptors all come from a woman in her 40s in good health and CMV-seronegative. The CDR3 runs from the conserved cysteine through the conserved F or W. The D gene is left open where the match is weak.

V: TRBV5-1
D: TRBD1
J: TRBJ2-3
CDR3: CASSALDRGVTDTQYF
DNA: TGCGCCAGCAGCGCATTGGACAGGGGGGTCACAGATACGCAGTATTTT

V: TRBV19
D: NA
J: TRBJ1-2
CDR3: CASLALGSGYTF
DNA: TGTGCCAGTCTGGCCTTGGGGAGTGGCTACACCTTC

V: TRBV9
D: NA
J: TRBJ2-3
CDR3: CASSVAGVTDTQYF
DNA: TGTGCCAGCAGCGTAGCGGGGGTCACAGATACGCAGTATTTT

V: TRBV5-1
D: NA
J: TRBJ2-3
CDR3: CASSLDRVDTQYF
DNA: TGCGCCAGCAGCTTGGACAGGGTGGATACGCAGTATTTT

V: TRBV28
D: TRBD1
J: TRBJ2-5
CDR3: CASSLFTGVGQETQYF
DNA: TGTGCCAGCAGTTTGTTTACAGGGGTTGGCCAAGAGACCCAGTACTTC

V: TRBV7-9
D: TRBD1
J: TRBJ1-6
CDR3: CSSSLQGQMNSPLHF
DNA: TGTTCCAGCAGCTTACAGGGACAGATGAATTCACCCCTCCACTTT

V: TRBV7-8
D: TRBD1
J: TRBJ2-3
CDR3: CASRQQRGRADTQYF
DNA: TGTGCCAGCAGACAACAGAGGGGGCGCGCAGATACGCAGTATTTT

V: TRBV27
D: TRBD1
J: TRBJ1-1
CDR3: CATYGTGGTEAFF
DNA: TGTGCCACCTACGGGACAGGGGGAACTGAAGCTTTCTTT

V: TRBV5-5
D: TRBD2
J: TRBJ2-2
CDR3: CASSHSGGGAVGELFF
DNA: TGTGCCAGCAGCCATTCCGGCGGGGGGGCGGTAGGGGAGCTGTTTTTT

V: TRBV28
D: TRBD1
J: TRBJ1-2
CDR3: CASSYRGRQGYTF
DNA: TGTGCCAGCAGTTACAGGGGGCGACAAGGCTACACCTTC

V: TRBV2
D: NA
J: TRBJ2-3
CDR3: CASSGSSVDTDTQYF
DNA: TGTGCCAGCAGCGGGTCTAGCGTGGACACAGATACGCAGTATTTT

V: TRBV12-5
D: TRBD2
J: TRBJ2-1
CDR3: CASGPPGSGGINEQFF
DNA: TGTGCTAGTGGTCCGCCGGGTAGCGGGGGTATTAATGAGCAGTTCTTC

V: TRBV5-1
D: NA
J: TRBJ2-3
CDR3: CASSEGTDTQYF
DNA: TGCGCCAGCAGCGAGGGCACAGATACGCAGTATTTT

V: TRBV19
D: TRBD1
J: TRBJ1-5
CDR3: CASTTPGQGAGWNQPQHF
DNA: TGTGCCAGTACCACGCCGGGACAGGGGGCCGGGTGGAATCAGCCCCAGCATTTT

V: TRBV11-2
D: TRBD1
J: TRBJ1-1
CDR3: CASSFQGDTEAFF
DNA: TGTGCCAGCAGCTTCCAGGGGGACACTGAAGCTTTCTTT

V: TRBV19
D: NA
J: TRBJ1-6
CDR3: CASSIDQGRSPLHF
DNA: TGTGCCAGTAGTATAGATCAGGGTCGTTCACCCCTCCACTTT